These 2 T cell receptor beta chains came from one sample sequenced in a study of blood T cell repertoires in COVID-19. TCRdb's copy holds only in-frame clones and misses some; the assay was immunoSEQ multiplex PCR. The table lists hundreds of thousands of clones, over 75% of them singletons. Material for sequencing was peripheral blood. Source of these receptors: a man over 45 with COVID-19, enrolled during active disease.

The chain combines TRBV5-1 with TRBJ2-1; 7 bases are shared with TRBD2. After removal of 5 bases from V and 2 bases from J, the junction contained 7 bases not matched to a gene. Germline V gene sequence: CDR1 SGHRS, CDR2 YFSETQ. The CDR3 runs 15 residues. The CDR3 loop reads CASRISSGPYNEQFF. The CDR3 DNA reads TGCGCCAGCAGAATATCTAGCGGACCCTACAATGAGCAGTTCTTC.

The chain joins TRBV6-5 to TRBJ2-3; TRBD2 matches at 7 bases. Germline CDR1 and CDR2: MNHEY and SVGAGI. After removal of 5 bases from V and 4 bases from J, the junction contained 9 bases not matched to a gene. The CDR3 runs 15 residues. CDR3 sequence reads: CASSRKGTTSDTQYF. The DNA for the CDR3 is TGTGCCAGCAGTAGAAAAGGGACTACATCAGATACGCAGTATTTT.